This T cell receptor beta chain comes out of a study of identical twins. Study conclusions and caveats: Among beta out-of-frame sequences, excess sharing between twins appeared weaker.

Using its own MiXCR run on the 5' RACE reads, TCRdb lists one record per CDR3 protein. Of fewer than 350,000 distinct CDR3 sequences in the sample, under 9% were seen once. A remark on this clonotype: The antigen remains unidentified.

Trimming cost V 4 bases and J 3 bases, with 10 bases left between them. Germline V gene lookup returns CDR1 DFQATT and CDR2 SNEGSKA (reference sequence). The CDR3 is 13 amino acids. The same specimen was also included in a second study, on yellow fever vaccine responses in identical twins.

The sequenced sample consisted of memory (CD45RO+) T cells sorted from blood. The chain links TRBV20-1 to TRBJ1-5, with D uncertain. The source of this sequence is a woman younger than 35 in good health. The CDR3 DNA is TGCAGTGCTATTAGATCTGACAATCAGCCCCAGCATTTT. It yields the protein CSAIRSDNQPQHF.